This T cell receptor beta chain comes out of a study of blood T cell repertoires in COVID-19. Method: immunoSEQ multiplex PCR; TCRdb's copy keeps in-frame clones and lacks some. The table includes about 110,000 clones, approximately 80% detected once. V dropped 3 bases and J dropped 2 bases, with 12 bases sitting between them. Germline CDR1 SGDLS, CDR2 YYNGEE. This CDR3 region has 14 residues. Sequences were obtained from peripheral blood. The chain has TRBV9 and TRBJ2-7; a possible D gene is TRBD1 (6 bases). The clonotype was recovered from an elderly woman with active or convalescent COVID-19. This chain's CDR3 is CASSAGQKTYEQYF. The CDR3 DNA reads as TGTGCCAGCAGCGCCGGACAGAAAACCTACGAGCAGTACTTC.